What follows is one TCR beta chain and its context. Its cognate antigen is unknown. This sample was included in a study of CD8+CD57+ T cells in acquired aplastic anemia. Study as a whole: CD4+ reads averaged around 9.9 million in healthy donors. Regarding the study as a whole: Around 30 sequences, all CD8+ CDR3, were shared between patients and controls. Any difference that existed in CD8+ Simpson's diversity between patients and controls was not significant.

Template material for TCR beta VDJ and CDR3 profiling consisted of genomic DNA. TCRdb re-derived calls from the reads in MiXCR, one entry per CDR3 protein. The sample lists about 110,000 distinct CDR3 sequences; 40% to 65% were seen once. Trimming pared 4 bases from V and 3 bases from J, leaving 6 bases between. CDR1 is SNHLY, CDR2 FYNNEI, per germline. The CDR3 totals 12 residues. The gene calls are TRBV2 and TRBJ2-5; no firm D call. The sample taken for sequencing was sorted CD4+, CD8+, or CD8+CD57+ T cells (not recorded which) from PBMCs. This sequence was found in a human donor in good health, serving as a control. The CDR3 spells CASSGEEETQYF. CDR3 nucleotides: TGTGCCAGCAGTGGGGAAGAAGAGACCCAGTACTTC.